This T cell receptor (beta chain) was observed in a study of PD-L1 blockade in urothelial cancer. About the research overall: Bladder-origin urothelial cancer in males described about 90% of the roughly 30 patients. T cells numbered a median of approximately 140,000 in the blood samples.

The time point is: pretreatment peripheral blood. Looked up from germline, CDR1 is SGHNT and CDR2 is YENEEA. V lost 5 bases, J lost 4 bases, and 14 bases lay in between. The CDR3 runs to 15 residues. Each PCR had synthetic TCR analog templates added to it as a spike-in. Sequencing was performed with immunoSEQ multiplex PCR; in TCRdb, only in-frame clones are kept and a portion is missing. The data show fewer than 50,000 clones, roughly 84% seen once. This clonotype was obtained from a donor at least 40 years old with urothelial cancer. Source: PBMCs, taken around atezolizumab (anti-PD-L1) treatment. The chain carries TRBV11-3 and TRBJ2-2; D is perhaps TRBD2 (6 bases). The CDR3 loop reads CASSRDGGRTGELFF. CDR3 DNA sequence: TGTGCCAGCAGCAGGGACGGAGGGCGCACCGGGGAGCTGTTTTTT.